What follows are 5 T cell receptor beta chains derived from one specimen sequenced in a study of early T cells in non-severe SARS-CoV-2 infection listed by TCRdb under 2021. Library prep was done by 5' RACE. The sequencer was a NextSeq 500. In-frame beta chains were kept once TCRdb had trimmed the public reads at Q25 with fastp and called clones with MiXCR. CDR3 protein duplicates are merged, each entry listing the most common genes and DNA. The sample table lists 60,000 to 80,000 distinct CDR3 sequences, more than 10% of them with a count of one. The ten top clones hold around 4% of the sample. The source material was whole blood. These receptors were taken from an adult who was a healthcare worker with PCR-confirmed SARS-CoV-2 infection or an uninfected control (not recorded which).

The chain carries TRBV29-1 and TRBJ2-3; unclear D gene. Germline V lookup: CDR1 SQVTM, CDR2 ANQGSEA. CDR3 length equals 13 residues. V was shortened by 4 bases and J by 1 base, with 9 bases between the two germline ends. In DNA, the CDR3 is TGCAGCGTTGGGGCCTCCGGCACAGATACGCAGTATTTT. Translation: CSVGASGTDTQYF.

In its sample, this clonotype was seen many times. This chain connects TRBV19 to TRBJ2-4, with D hard to call. The CDR3 totals 13 residues. Germline V lookup: CDR1 LNHDA, CDR2 SQIVND (reference sequence). V lost 9 bases to trimming and J lost 0 bases, with 9 bases between them. DNA for the CDR3: TGTGCCAGCGCGGTAGAAGCCAAAAACATTCAGTACTTC. The encoded protein is CASAVEAKNIQYF.

This clonotype has at least ten counts. The V gene is TRBV19, the J gene TRBJ2-6; 13 bases are a match to TRBD2. CDR1 is LNHDA and CDR2 is SQIVND in the germline V gene (reference sequence). The V and J ends lost 5 bases and 3 bases, in that order; junction bases with no gene match: 13. This CDR3 contains 20 residues. This CDR3 is CASSQGLAGVNRGGANVLTF. The CDR3 nucleotides read TGTGCCAGTAGTCAAGGACTAGCGGGAGTCAACCGCGGTGGGGCCAACGTCCTGACTTTC. Full variable domain (outside the CDR3, taken from reference TRBV19 and TRBJ2-6): DGGITQSPKYLFRKEGQNVTLSCEQNLNHDAMYWYRQDPGQGLRLIYYSQIVNDFQKGDIAEGYSVSREKKESFPLTVTSAQKNPTAFYLCASSQGLAGVNRGGANVLTFGAGSRLTVL.

This clonotype turned up a few times. The chain has TRBV5-5 and TRBJ2-3; D gene uncertain. The CDR3 consists of 15 residues. The V gene's germline CDR1 is SGHKS and CDR2 YYEKEE (reference sequence). Trimming removed 2 bases at V and 5 bases at J, with 15 bases between. The CDR3 is CASSFIAVRIDTQYF. CDR3 sequence (DNA): TGTGCCAGCAGCTTCATAGCCGTCCGGATAGATACGCAGTATTTT. Combining the CDR3 with reference TRBV5-5 and TRBJ2-3 gives the whole variable domain DAGVTQSPTHLIKTRGQQVTLRCSPISGHKSVSWYQQVLGQGPQFIFQYYEKEERGRGNFPDRFSARQFPNYSSELNVNALLLGDSALYLCASSFIAVRIDTQYFGPGTRLTVL.

This clonotype was recorded a few times. V usage is TRBV24-1 and J usage is TRBJ2-2; TRBD1 agrees at 7 bases. The CDR3 sequence is 16 residues long. The ends lost 2 bases at V and 1 base at J; junction bases unmatched: 3. Germline loops: CDR1 KGHDR, CDR2 SFDVKD. The CDR3 region is CATSDSRQGNTGELFF. The CDR3, as DNA: TGTGCCACCAGTGATTCGCGACAGGGGAACACCGGGGAGCTGTTTTTT.